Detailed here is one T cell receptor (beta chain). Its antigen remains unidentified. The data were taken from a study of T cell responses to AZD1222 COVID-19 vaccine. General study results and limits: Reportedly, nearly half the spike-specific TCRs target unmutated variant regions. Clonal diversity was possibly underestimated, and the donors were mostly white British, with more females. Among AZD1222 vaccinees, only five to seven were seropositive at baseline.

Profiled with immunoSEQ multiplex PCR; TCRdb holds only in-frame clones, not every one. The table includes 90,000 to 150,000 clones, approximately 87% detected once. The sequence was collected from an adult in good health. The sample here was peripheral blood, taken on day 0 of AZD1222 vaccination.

In nucleotides, the CDR3 is TGTGCCAGCAGTTTATGGATGGGGAACACTGAAGCTTTCTTT. Its protein product is CASSLWMGNTEAFF. The genes are TRBV27 and TRBJ1-1; D uncertain. Per germline, CDR1 MNHEY and CDR2 SMNVEV (reference sequence). The CDR3 sequence is 14 residues long. V lost 1 base and J lost 1, with 7 bases in between.